The rows below give T cell receptor beta chains drawn from one sample of a study of CD8 T cells in ankylosing spondylitis. TCRdb ran MiXCR on the 5' RACE reads and lists one entry per CDR3 protein. The sample includes about 240,000 distinct CDR3 sequences, around 7.8% seen only once; the top ten take about 6.5%. The sample was blood, either unsorted or a sorted T cell fraction (not recorded which). The origin of the receptors is a male donor with ankylosing spondylitis or in good health (not recorded which). The CDR3 runs from the conserved cysteine through the conserved F or W. D genes are given only for firm matches. Not all rows give a size; the values are once, few, many and, for expanded clones, a class.

>TRBV12-3/TRBV12-4|-|-|TRBJ2-1
TGTGCCAGCAGTGAACCGGGACTGGCAGCTGAGCAGTTCTTC
CASSEPGLAAEQFF
>TRBV4-3|-|many|TRBJ2-1
TGCGCCAGCAGCCTTGACAGCGGATCCGAGCAGTTCTTC
CASSLDSGSEQFF
>TRBV6-2/TRBV6-3|-|-|TRBJ2-3
TGTGCCAGCAGGGCCTCAGGGGCCGCAGATACGCAGTATTTT
CASRASGAADTQYF
>TRBV29-1|-|many|TRBJ1-1
TGCAGCGGTACCATGGGGGTTCAGAACACTGAAGCTTTCTTT
CSGTMGVQNTEAFF
>TRBV5-1|-|many|TRBJ1-2
TGCGCCAGCAGCTTGGATTCAGGCGATTACGACTATGGCTACACCTTC
CASSLDSGDYDYGYTF
>TRBV5-1|-|many|TRBJ1-5
TGCGCCAGCAGCCTAGGCCGGACTGGCACAGCTCAGCCCCAGCATTTT
CASSLGRTGTAQPQHF
>TRBV20-1|-|-|TRBJ1-5
TGCAGTGCTAGAGATGGGAGTGGAAGAGGGCCCCAGCATTTT
CSARDGSGRGPQHF
>TRBV6-4|TRBD2|many|TRBJ2-1
TGTGCCATCTCGTCTAGCGGGGGTTACCTAAGGCAGTTCTTC
CAISSSGGYLRQFF
>TRBV6-1|-|many|TRBJ2-6
TGTGCCAGCAGACACAGGGGAGGTACTGGGGCCAACGTCCTGACTTTC
CASRHRGGTGANVLTF
>TRBV29-1|-|many|TRBJ2-1
TGCAGCGGCTCTCAAGACAATGAGCAGTTCTTC
CSGSQDNEQFF
>TRBV20-1|-|many|TRBJ1-5
TGCAGTGCTTCCGGAGGGCAATCTATTAATCAGCCCCAGCATTTT
CSASGGQSINQPQHF
>TRBV12-3/TRBV12-4|TRBD2|many|TRBJ2-3
TGTGCCAGCAGTTTTACTAGCGGGGCCACAGATACGCAGTATTTT
CASSFTSGATDTQYF
>TRBV2|-|many|TRBJ2-1
TGTGCCACCAACCCCACCCCCGTGGGGTTTGAGCAGTTCTTC
CATNPTPVGFEQFF
>TRBV20-1|-|-|TRBJ2-5
TGCAGTGCTAGTGTAAGGGAGACCCAGTACTTC
CSASVRETQYF
>TRBV5-5|-|few|TRBJ1-6
TGTGCCAGCAGCTTGGAACCCAGTTCACCCCTCCACTTT
CASSLEPSSPLHF
>TRBV7-8|-|-|TRBJ2-1
TGTGCCAGCAGCTTAAGCGTACGGGATGAGCAGTTCTTC
CASSLSVRDEQFF